This TCR beta chain comes out of a study of blood T cell repertoires in COVID-19. Turning to the study itself: Sample material is recorded as cDNA or gDNA derived from T cells, B-cell-depleted T cells, or PBMCs.

Those enrolled, adults aged 18 to 89 years, came from 24 US areas. In Cohort 3, a recovered donor had either two negative PCRs, clearance, or symptom resolution. This CDR3 is 14 amino acids long. V was shortened by 6 bases and J by 2 bases, with 14 bases between the two germline ends. Germline-derived CDR1 and CDR2 are KGHSH and LQKENI. Generated by immunoSEQ multiplex PCR, the TCRdb table keeps only in-frame clones and is missing some. In the table there are approximately 300,000 clones, over 85% of which are singletons. The V gene is TRBV18, the J gene TRBJ2-7, with a tentative D call TRBD2 (6 bases). Sequenced: PBMCs or T cells enriched from blood (not recorded which). The TCR originated in a woman aged 25 to 45 who had recovered from COVID-19. CDR3 amino acids: CASSRELPTYEQYF. CDR3 nucleotides: TGTGCCAGCTCGCGGGAATTACCGACCTACGAGCAGTACTTC.